This TCR beta chain was identified during a study of response to subunit inactivated influenza vaccine (dated by TCRdb to 2017 to 2018). Some background on the complete study: Deep quantitative profiling of the T cell receptor repertoire was used in the study to follow responses to a trivalent subunit inactivated influenza vaccine.

Summary of the overall study and its limitations: The authors proposed that each seasonal influenza vaccination may bring in only a limited number of new T cells.

For this clonotype: The antigen it recognizes is unknown. Per-base qualities were not stored, and no clone one base away is much larger.

The method was RT-PCR. The listed sequencing device is Illumina HiSeq 2500. Through fastp at Q25 and MiXCR, TCRdb rebuilt clones from the public reads, retaining in-frame beta chains. Each entry merges the rows of one CDR3 protein and shows their most common DNA and genes. The sample table contains about 570,000 distinct CDR3 sequences; only one count was recorded for 10% to 12% of them. Around 10% of the sample is taken by the ten largest. This sample was shared with a second study, whose subject was T cells expressing NK-cell markers. The second publication reports: The TCR beta cDNA libraries were made using 5'RACE template switching, a step that added both a universal primer site and unique molecular identifiers. In sorted CD3+CD56+NKG2C+, CD3+CD56+NKG2C- and CD3+CD56-NKG2C+ T-cell subsets from about eight donors, TCR beta-chain repertoires were profiled. Among the eight sequenced donors, seven were HCMV-seropositive and one was HCMV-seronegative. To restrict sorting to alphabetaTCR-expressing T cells, an anti-gammadeltaTCR antibody was added in several experiments. In more than five donors, the dominant CD3+CD56+NKG2C+ clonotypes ranked among the top 10 CD8+ clonotypes, making up about 1.0-7.5% of CD8+ T cells. Those dominant clonotypes were again the most abundant among CD3+CD56-NKG2C+ cells in a few donors, at about 28.3-65%. Whether the expanded NKG2C-expressing T cell clones were specific for HCMV antigens remained unclear. Randomly selected healthy volunteers, three men and five women, were used as the eight sequenced donors. A commercial ELISA kit detecting HCMV-specific IgG in serum was used to determine HCMV serostatus. Ficoll density gradient centrifugation was used to isolate peripheral blood mononuclear cells from blood. For over five donors, bulk peripheral blood T-cell repertoires were also sequenced from unsorted PBMC. cDNA synthesis was primed from the TCR beta constant segment and was followed by two successive PCR amplification steps. Illumina HiSeq 2000/2500, MiSeq or NextSeq was used to sequence libraries as 2 x 150 bp reads. MIGEC was used to demultiplex reads and group the reads by UMI, and MiTCR was used to assemble and quantify clonotypes. To exclude erroneous sequences, any TCR cDNA sequence not supported by at least two reads was discarded. Downstream repertoire analysis used the tcR package, and clonotypes were matched across fractions by CDR3 nucleotide sequence plus V segment. VDJmatch was used to annotate antigen specificity against VDJdb, with one amino acid substitution allowed in CDR3.

Sample: PBMCs from blood, taken on the day of vaccination. The source is a man aged 50 or older who received an inactivated influenza vaccine. Donor details come from another sample of the same person, matched by shared clones.

The CDR3: CASSIDRFSGTQYF. Read as DNA, the sequence is TGTGCCAGTAGTATAGACAGGTTCAGTGGTACGCAGTATTTT. The chain couples TRBV19 to TRBJ2-3, with the D gene not clear enough to name. Deletion took 0 bases off V and 8 bases off J, with a span of 12 bases between the germline ends. The cysteine opens and the phenylalanine closes a CDR3 of 14 amino acids. Only CDR3 DNA remains: 42 bases, in frame from the first base. The CDR1 and CDR2 encoded by the germline V gene (reference sequence) are LNHDA and SQIVND. The variable domain in full, with residues beyond the CDR3 obtained from the reference TRBV19 and TRBJ2-3 genes, is DGGITQSPKYLFRKEGQNVTLSCEQNLNHDAMYWYRQDPGQGLRLIYYSQIVNDFQKGDIAEGYSVSREKKESFPLTVTSAQKNPTAFYLCASSIDRFSGTQYFGPGTRLTVL.